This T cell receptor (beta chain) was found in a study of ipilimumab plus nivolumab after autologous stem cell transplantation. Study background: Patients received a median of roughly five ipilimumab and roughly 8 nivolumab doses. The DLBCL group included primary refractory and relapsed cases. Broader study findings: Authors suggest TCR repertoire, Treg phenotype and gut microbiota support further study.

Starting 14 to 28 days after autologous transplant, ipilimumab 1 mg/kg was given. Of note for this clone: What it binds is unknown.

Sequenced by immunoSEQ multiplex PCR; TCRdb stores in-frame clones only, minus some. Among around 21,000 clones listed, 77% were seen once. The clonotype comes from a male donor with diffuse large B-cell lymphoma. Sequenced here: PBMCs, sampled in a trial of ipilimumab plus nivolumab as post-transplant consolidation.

This chain's CDR3 is CATDTGDINQPQHF. CDR3 nucleotide sequence: TGTGCCACCGACACAGGGGATATTAATCAGCCCCAGCATTTT. The rearrangement uses TRBV10-3 and TRBJ1-5, with TRBD1 matching over 7 bases. Trimming cost V 10 bases and J 4 bases; bases outside gene matches: 10. The V gene's germline CDR1 is ENHRY and CDR2 SYGVKD. The CDR3 runs 14 residues.